These T cell receptor beta chains were read from a single sample in a study of human T cells and chemical hapten exposure. TCRdb reprocessed the RACE reads via MiXCR and lists one record per CDR3 protein. The sample comprises 85,000 to 100,000 distinct CDR3 sequences, roughly a quarter of which are singletons, and about 9.3% rests with the top ten. Sample: whole blood, taken in connection with sensitization to the hapten diphenylcyclopropenone (DPC). The receptor set was obtained from a middle-aged man with alopecia areata. Some clones in this sample may be carry-over from other donors' samples. The CDR3 runs from the conserved cysteine through the conserved F or W. A D gene is named only where the DNA matches it firmly. The size of a clone is reported for some rows only, either as once, few or many, or as a class for expanded clones.

V gene	J gene	clone size	D gene	CDR3 DNA	CDR3 protein
TRBV7-9	TRBJ2-3	.	TRBD2	TGTGCCAGCAGCTTACCAACTCCTAGCGGGAGGCCCACAGATACGCAGTATTTT	CASSLPTPSGRPTDTQYF
TRBV6-5	TRBJ1-1	.	.	TGTGCCAGCAGTTACAGGCAGGCAGGCACTGAAGCTTTCTTT	CASSYRQAGTEAFF
TRBV6-1	TRBJ2-2	.	.	TGTGCCAGCAGTGAAGCGGGGAGGGGGTCCGGGGAGCTGTTTTTT	CASSEAGRGSGELFF
TRBV20-1	TRBJ2-5	.	.	TGCAGTGCTAGGACAGGTCAAGAGACCCAGTACTTC	CSARTGQETQYF
TRBV5-1	TRBJ2-7	.	.	TGCGCCAGCAGCTTGGGACTTTCGTCGCACGAGCAGTACTTC	CASSLGLSSHEQYF
TRBV7-2	TRBJ2-1	.	.	TGTGCCAGCAGCGCGAACAACCATGAGCAGTTCTTC	CASSANNHEQFF
TRBV28	TRBJ2-3	few	.	TGTGCCAGCAGTTTATTCAACCGACCCGATACGCAGTATTTT	CASSLFNRPDTQYF
TRBV12-3/TRBV12-4	TRBJ2-3	few	.	TGTGCCAGCAGCCGATCGGGGGCCTCAGATACGCAGTATTTT	CASSRSGASDTQYF
TRBV20-1	TRBJ1-2	few	.	TGCAGTGCTAGAGAGACAGTCTCGAGAGGCTACACCTTC	CSARETVSRGYTF
TRBV7-9	TRBJ2-3	.	TRBD1	TGTGCCAGCAGCCCTTACAGGGGGCATAGCACAGATACGCAGTATTTT	CASSPYRGHSTDTQYF
TRBV12-3/TRBV12-4	TRBJ2-2	few	.	TGTGCCAGCAGCCCTAATAAGAGGACCGGGGAGCTGTTTTTT	CASSPNKRTGELFF
TRBV4-1	TRBJ2-1	few	TRBD2	TGCGCCAGCAGCCAGGGAGGGTATGAGCAGTTCTTC	CASSQGGYEQFF
TRBV28	TRBJ1-1	.	.	TGTGCCAGCAGTCAGATGGGGGGGGCGGGCACTGAAGCTTTCTTT	CASSQMGGAGTEAFF
TRBV6-1	TRBJ1-1	.	.	TGTGCCAGCATTGCCAGGGGCGAAGGACGAGGTACTGAAGCTTTCTTT	CASIARGEGRGTEAFF
TRBV20-1	TRBJ1-2	few	.	TGCAGTGCTAGTGGTGGGGGCGCCGGCTATGGCTACACCTTC	CSASGGGAGYGYTF
TRBV12-3/TRBV12-4	TRBJ2-5	few	.	TGTGCCAGCAGCCGCCCCTCAGGGGAGACCCAGTACTTC	CASSRPSGETQYF
TRBV6-2/TRBV6-3	TRBJ1-2	.	.	TGTGCCAGCAGTTACCCAGGGACTTCGCTCCATGGCTACACCTTC	CASSYPGTSLHGYTF
TRBV20-1	TRBJ1-3	.	.	TGCAGTGCTACTCGAGCGGGCAGCCCGACTGACTCTGGAAACACCATATATTTT	CSATRAGSPTDSGNTIYF
TRBV27	TRBJ2-7	.	.	TGTGCCAGCAGTTTATTTTGGGGGTACGAGCAGTACTTC	CASSLFWGYEQYF
TRBV10-3	TRBJ1-3	.	.	TGTGCCATCAGTGGGGCAGTCTCTGGAAACACCATATATTTT	CAISGAVSGNTIYF
TRBV25-1	TRBJ2-7	few	.	TGTGCCAGCAGTGATCCAGCGGGTCTGGCCTACGAGCAGTACTTC	CASSDPAGLAYEQYF
TRBV20-1	TRBJ2-7	.	.	TGCAGTGTTTTAGATGCGGGACAGTACTTC	CSVLDAGQYF
TRBV9	TRBJ2-3	few	.	TGTGCCAGCAGCGTAGGCCTAGCCACACGCACAGATACGCAGTATTTT	CASSVGLATRTDTQYF
TRBV7-9	TRBJ2-1	.	TRBD2	TGTGCCAGCAGCCCCGAGACTAGCGGGAGAATCGATGAGCAGTTCTTC	CASSPETSGRIDEQFF
TRBV27	TRBJ2-5	.	.	TGTGCCAGCAGCTGGACCAGGCAAGAGACCCAGTACTTC	CASSWTRQETQYF
TRBV12-3/TRBV12-4	TRBJ2-3	.	TRBD1	TGTGCCAGCAGTTACCGACAGGGAAACACAGATACGCAGTATTTT	CASSYRQGNTDTQYF
TRBV7-2	TRBJ1-1	few	.	TGTGCCAGCAGCCCGCGCCGCGGCAGGATGAACACTGAAGCTTTCTTT	CASSPRRGRMNTEAFF
TRBV12-3/TRBV12-4	TRBJ2-7	.	.	TGTGCCAGCAGTTTAATAGCGGTATCCTACGAGCAGTACTTC	CASSLIAVSYEQYF
TRBV10-3	TRBJ2-1	.	.	TGTGCCATCACCCCTGAACCGGGACGAAATGAGCAGTTCTTC	CAITPEPGRNEQFF
TRBV5-5	TRBJ2-3	few	TRBD2	TGTGCCAGCAGCTTTGGCCGACTAGCGGGGAGCACAGATACGCAGTATTTT	CASSFGRLAGSTDTQYF
TRBV28	TRBJ1-5	few	.	TGTGCCAGCAGCCCACAAGGAACGGGCAATCAGCCCCAGCATTTT	CASSPQGTGNQPQHF
TRBV5-1	TRBJ2-3	.	TRBD2	TGCGCCAGCAGCTCAGGACTAGCGGGAGCAGATACGCAGTATTTT	CASSSGLAGADTQYF
TRBV11-2	TRBJ1-1	few	.	TGTGCCAGCAGCTTAGAGGAGAACACTGAAGCTTTCTTT	CASSLEENTEAFF
TRBV7-9	TRBJ2-3	.	TRBD2	TGTGCCAGCAGCTTTTTAGCGGGAGGGGCAGATACGCAGTATTTT	CASSFLAGGADTQYF
TRBV28	TRBJ1-5	few	.	TGTGCCAGCACCCAGGGCAATCAGCCCCAGCATTTT	CASTQGNQPQHF
TRBV9	TRBJ2-5	few	TRBD2	TGTGCCAGCAGCCTTGGGAGGGCCCAGCAAGAGACCCAGTACTTC	CASSLGRAQQETQYF
TRBV12-3/TRBV12-4	TRBJ1-5	.	TRBD1	TGTGCCAGCAGTATGACAGGGGGCTTAAATCAGCCCCAGCATTTT	CASSMTGGLNQPQHF
TRBV11-2	TRBJ2-3	few	.	TGTGCCAGCAGTTCACAAGTCCTCACAGATACGCAGTATTTT	CASSSQVLTDTQYF
TRBV7-2	TRBJ2-2	.	.	TGTGCCAGCAGCACCCCAGGGAGGAACACCGGGGAGCTGTTTTTT	CASSTPGRNTGELFF
TRBV28	TRBJ2-7	few	TRBD1	TGTGCCAGCAGTATCGGGACAGCTTACGAGCAGTACTTC	CASSIGTAYEQYF
TRBV25-1	TRBJ1-3	.	.	TGTGCCAGCAGTGTCCTCTCTGGAAACACCATATATTTT	CASSVLSGNTIYF
TRBV5-1	TRBJ2-7	few	TRBD1	TGCGCCAGCAGCTTGGAATCGACAGGGGGCTACGAGCAGTACTTC	CASSLESTGGYEQYF
TRBV27	TRBJ2-7	.	TRBD1	TGTGCCAGCAGTCCGCTCGACAGGGACGAGCAGTACTTC	CASSPLDRDEQYF
TRBV28	TRBJ1-1	few	.	TGTGCCAGCAAACCCGGGGGGGGGAACACTGAAGCTTTCTTT	CASKPGGGNTEAFF
TRBV12-3/TRBV12-4	TRBJ1-2	few	.	TGTGCCAGCAGGGGACAAGTCTATGGCTACACCTTC	CASRGQVYGYTF
TRBV18	TRBJ1-4	.	.	TGTGCCAGCTCACCCCGGACGGCGGAAAAACTGTTTTTT	CASSPRTAEKLFF